This TCR beta chain was captured in a study of read filtering for tumor transcriptome and immune sequencing. Study summary: Revised staging placed roughly 8 patients in R-ISS I, some 17 in II, more than 5 in III. General study points: About four fifths of IR-seq clonotypes had a single read, yet these held roughly 3.3% of reads. IR-seq and RNA-seq agreed better without single-read clonotypes.

Between the trimmed V and J ends, which lost 1 base and 7 bases, there was a span of 7 bases. Germline lookup yields CDR1 SGHAT and CDR2 FQNNGV. This CDR3 has 13 amino acids. From around 0.4 ug of RNA, a library with molecular barcoded alpha/delta and beta/gamma adaptors was made. In TCRdb, the reads were re-called with MiXCR into one record per CDR3 protein. The sample has 100,000 to 150,000 distinct CDR3 sequences, 10% to 15% seen once. Remarks on this clonotype: What it binds is not known.

Sample: a population of CD138-negative cells sorted from bone marrow. This rearrangement joins TRBV11-2 to TRBJ2-2, with D unresolved. This receptor was taken from a donor at least 40 years old with multiple myeloma. CDR3 protein: CASSLVPGGELFF. DNA of the CDR3: TGTGCCAGCAGCTTAGTGCCAGGCGGGGAGCTGTTTTTT.